The clone carrying this TCR beta chain showed up many times. Antigen specificity is unknown. The sample originates from a study of identical twins. Germline CDR1 is MGHRA and CDR2 is YSYEKL. This CDR3 spans 19 amino acids. V shed 3 bases, J shed 1 base, and the junction held 13 bases outside the gene matches. The study, taken as a whole, reports: Recombination models fit unrelated individuals' TCR alpha sharing but underestimated twins'.

A universal primer binding site was introduced by template switching. The final cDNA contained unique molecular identifiers. From the 5' RACE reads, TCRdb called clonotypes with MiXCR, one entry per CDR3 protein. The sample records approximately 300,000 distinct CDR3 sequences, nearly 9.5% being singletons. These data were also reused for a study on yellow fever vaccine responses in identical twins.

The sequencing input was CD8+ T cells sorted from blood. The gene calls are TRBV4-1 and TRBJ2-2, with 8 bases identical to TRBD1. This sequence was found in a woman aged 18-29 years in good health. The CDR3 region has the DNA TGCGCCAGCAGCCACGGAAGAAACCCGGGACAGGAGAACACCGGGGAGCTGTTTTTT. This encodes CASSHGRNPGQENTGELFF.